Reported below is one T cell receptor (beta chain). The antigen remains unidentified. The sample comes from a study of CD8+ T cells in alopecia areata. Study-wide results and caveats: Scalp clonality, along with expanded CD8+ clones among the top 100, was significantly decreased by tofacitinib. Lesional tissue from the scalp (especially in alopecia totalis/universalis) showed higher clonality than normal scalp. Many expanded lesional clones persisted in scalp and blood during tofacitinib treatment.

Treatment given: oral pan-JAK inhibitor, 5-10 mg twice daily. The study team obtained lesional scalp punch biopsies and peripheral blood from alopecia areata patients. Germline values: CDR1 GTSNPN, CDR2 SVGIG (reference sequence). The V and J ends lost 2 bases and 7 bases respectively, with 14 bases between them. CDR3 length equals 13 residues. RNA was extracted and reverse transcribed into cDNA as the sequencing template. Clones were read by immunoSEQ multiplex PCR, and TCRdb kept only the in-frame ones, dropping some. The table lists fewer than 250,000 clones, around two fifths of them singletons. The chain joins TRBV30 to TRBJ2-5; D assignment may be TRBD1 or TRBD2 (5 bases each). The source was CD4+ T cells sorted from blood, collected at approximately week 30, from a patient treated with tofacitinib. The receptor was derived from a human donor with alopecia areata. The CDR3 sequence is CAWSSGHRVTQYF. CDR3 nucleotide sequence: TGTGCCTGGAGTTCGGGGCACCGGGTGACCCAGTACTTC. The variable domain in full, completed from reference TRBV30 and TRBJ2-5, reads SQTIHQWPATLVQPVGSPLSLECTVEGTSNPNLYWYRQAAGRGLQLLFYSVGIGQISSEVPQNLSASRPQDRQFILSSKKLLLSDSGFYLCAWSSGHRVTQYFGPGTRLLVL.